One sample yielded the 8 T cell receptor beta chains listed below, sequenced in a study of blood T cell repertoires in COVID-19 (dated by TCRdb to the early 2020s). The library came from the immunoSEQ multiplex PCR assay. What TCRdb holds here is the immuneACCESS table cut down to in-frame rearrangements. Part of the clones is not present; checked against another copy, under half of the missing clones reflect an unresolved V gene, and the others are unexplained. A total of 120,000 to 150,000 clones appear in this sample, approximately 80% of them only once. The ten largest clones capture 3.9% of the sample. Material for sequencing was PBMCs or T cells enriched from blood (not recorded which). The receptor set was obtained from a middle-aged man in a cohort exposed to, infected with or recovered from COVID-19 (not recorded which).

The V call is TRBV6-5, the J call TRBJ1-2; no reliable D call. Germline assignment: CDR1 MNHEY and CDR2 SVGAGI. Trimming took 2 bases from V and 4 from J, leaving 17 bases between them. The CDR3 totals 16 residues. CDR3 nucleotides: TGTGCCAGCAGTTACAGTAGAGCAAGGACTGGCTATGGCTACACCTTC. It translates to CASSYSRARTGYGYTF.

V and J are TRBV3-1 (or the pseudogene TRBV3-2) and TRBJ2-7; perhaps TRBD1 as D (5 bases). V was shortened by 5 bases and J by 7 bases, with 15 bases between the two germline ends. The CDR3 consists of 13 residues. Germline CDR1 is LGHDT and CDR2 is YNNKEL (reference sequence). CDR3 in DNA: TGTGCCAGCAGCATACAGGTGTCTGGTGAGCAGTACTTC. Translation: CASSIQVSGEQYF.

CDR3 sequence: CASSQIPELTGTGGVYGYTF. DNA for the CDR3: TGCGCCAGCAGCCAGATTCCAGAACTTACCGGGACAGGGGGCGTATATGGCTACACCTTC. The chain is built from TRBV4-1 and TRBJ1-2, with 12 bases fitting TRBD1. CDR1 is MGHRA, CDR2 YSYEKL, per germline. The CDR3 spans 20 residues. The J segment lost 5 bases and the V segment lost 3 bases, leaving 19 bases of the junction unmatched.

CDR3 bases: TGCGCCAGCAGCCCCAGGGTGGATCAGCCCCAGCATTTT. The encoded protein is CASSPRVDQPQHF. The chain recombines TRBV4-1 with TRBJ1-5; D is possibly TRBD1 (5 bases). V lost 4 bases to trimming and J lost 5 bases, with 9 bases between them. The CDR3 covers 13 residues. The V gene's germline CDR1 is MGHRA and CDR2 YSYEKL.

The chain employs TRBV25-1 and TRBJ1-1; 9 bases agree with TRBD1. From germline, CDR1 is MGHDK and CDR2 SYGVNS. This CDR3 has 16 amino acids. Trimming at V came to 4 bases and at J to 3 bases, leaving 9 bases not matched to a gene. DNA for the CDR3: TGTGCCAGCAGTGCGGGGACAGGGTCTGGTGACACTGAAGCTTTCTTT. Amino acid sequence: CASSAGTGSGDTEAFF.

The rearrangement joins TRBV7-2 to TRBJ2-1, with TRBD2 identical over 8 bases. The V segment lost 5 bases and the J segment 7 bases; nucleotides outside the gene matches: 13. Germline V CDR1 and CDR2: SGHTA, FQGNSA. The CDR3 sequence is 16 residues long. CDR3 nucleotide sequence: TGTGCCAGCAGCCCCTTTGGCGCGGGAGGTCTGAATGAGCAGTTCTTC. It encodes CASSPFGAGGLNEQFF.

This rearrangement joins TRBV9 to TRBJ2-3; 13 bases are a match to TRBD2. Trimming at V came to 2 bases and at J to 6 bases, leaving 12 bases not matched to a gene. The CDR3 totals 18 residues. In germline, CDR1 is SGDLS, CDR2 YYNGEE. The DNA of the CDR3 is TGTGCCAGCAGCGTTTCACTAGCGGGGGGGCCGGTTTCCGATACGCAGTATTTT. Protein: CASSVSLAGGPVSDTQYF.

The chain links TRBV11-2 to TRBJ2-5; tentative D call: TRBD1 (6 bases). Germline CDR1 is SGHAT and CDR2 is FQNNGV. The CDR3 covers 13 residues. The ends were cut back, 7 bases at V and 5 bases at J, with 14 bases in the middle. This CDR3 reads CASTPGEGETQYF. The CDR3 DNA is TGTGCCAGCACCCCAGGGGAAGGGGAGACCCAGTACTTC.